This TCR beta chain was identified during a study of T cell responses to AZD1222 COVID-19 vaccine. Study-level findings and limits: Distributed over spike, vaccine-associated CD4 TCRs predominated at 160-218 and 743-854. Repertoires in all cases were sampled only once the peak T cell response had passed.

This table comes from immunoSEQ multiplex PCR, and its TCRdb copy is limited to in-frame clones, with some not included. The table lists about 140,000 clones, 85% to 95% of them singletons. To note about this clone: Its antigen is as yet unknown.

Germline CDR1 is SGHAT and CDR2 is FQNNGV. This CDR3 is built from 13 residues. Unmatched junction bases numbered 3, after V lost 6 bases and J lost 4 bases. The J gene is TRBJ2-4, the V gene TRBV11-2; 7 bases match TRBD1. The starting material was peripheral blood, obtained on day 0 of AZD1222 vaccination. This receptor was identified in an adult in good health. The CDR3 region is CASSEQGKNIQYF. Here the CDR3 DNA reads TGTGCCAGCAGTGAACAGGGGAAAAACATTCAGTACTTC.